These 4 T cell receptor beta chains originate from one sample sequenced in a study of blood T cell repertoires in COVID-19 (dated by TCRdb to the early 2020s). The library was built by means of the immunoSEQ multiplex PCR assay. TCRdb took over this immuneACCESS table, retaining in-frame rearrangements with V and J assigned. Such tables are incomplete; in checked studies, under half of the missing clones stem from an unresolved V gene, and the remainder is unexplained. Present in this sample are approximately 82,000 clones, roughly 90% of which were seen just once. Together, the top ten hold 1.2% of the sample. The material sequenced was PBMCs or T cells enriched from blood (not recorded which). These TCRs come from a woman in her 50s with acute COVID-19.

This chain uses TRBV25-1 with TRBJ1-2; no firm D call. The V gene lost 8 bases and the J gene lost 6 bases, with 16 bases spanning the gap. CDR1 MGHDK and CDR2 SYGVNS come from the germline V gene. This CDR3 has 13 residues. CDR3 in DNA: TGTGCCAGCGGATTGAACAGCGGTAATGGCTACACCTTC. Amino acid sequence: CASGLNSGNGYTF.

The chain employs TRBV6-5 and TRBJ2-3; perhaps TRBD1 as D (5 bases). Per germline, CDR1 MNHEY and CDR2 SVGAGI. The CDR3 sequence is 14 residues long. Deletions cut 2 bases from V and 5 bases from J, with 11 bases between. This CDR3 reads CASSYKGPGDTQYF. The CDR3 DNA is TGTGCCAGCAGTTACAAGGGGCCGGGAGATACGCAGTATTTT.

This clone was seen once. The chain has TRBV30 and TRBJ2-3; tentatively, D is TRBD2 (6 bases). Trimming left V 4 bases short and J 0 bases short, with 14 bases between. The CDR3 runs to 15 residues. CDR1 and CDR2 (germline): GTSNPN, SVGIG (reference sequence). CDR3 in amino acids: CAWTVADDSTDTQYF. CDR3 coding DNA: TGTGCCTGGACGGTAGCGGATGATAGCACAGATACGCAGTATTTT.

The chain joins TRBV15 to TRBJ1-5; 7 bases match TRBD1. The CDR3 is 16 residues long. Germline V lookup: CDR1 LNHNV, CDR2 YYDKDF (reference sequence). V was pared by 0 bases and J by 5 bases, with 7 bases of the junction left unmatched. The CDR3 loop reads CATSRDLPTGHQPQHF. CDR3 DNA: TGTGCCACCAGCAGAGATCTCCCGACAGGGCATCAGCCCCAGCATTTT. Looking up the rest from reference TRBV15 and TRBJ1-5 gives the full variable domain: DAMVIQNPRYQVTQFGKPVTLSCSQTLNHNVMYWYQQKSSQAPKLLFHYYDKDFNNEADTPDNFQSRRPNTSFCFLDIRSPGLGDTAMYLCATSRDLPTGHQPQHFGDGTRLSIL.